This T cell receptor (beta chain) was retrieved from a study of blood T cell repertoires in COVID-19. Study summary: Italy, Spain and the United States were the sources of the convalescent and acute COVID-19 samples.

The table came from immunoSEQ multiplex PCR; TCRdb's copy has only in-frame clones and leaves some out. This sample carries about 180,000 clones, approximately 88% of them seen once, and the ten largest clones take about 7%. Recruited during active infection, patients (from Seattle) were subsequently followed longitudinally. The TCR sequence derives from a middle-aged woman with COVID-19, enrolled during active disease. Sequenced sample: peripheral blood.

CDR3 in amino acids: CASSLVEGAGEKLFF. In nucleotides, the CDR3 is TGCGCCAGCAGCTTGGTCGAGGGGGCAGGAGAAAAACTGTTTTTT. V and J are TRBV5-1 and TRBJ1-4; 7 positions match TRBD1. Trimming removed 0 bases from V and 8 bases from J; junction bases left unmatched: 7. This CDR3 region has 15 residues. Germline loops: CDR1 SGHRS, CDR2 YFSETQ. The entire variable domain, with the rest obtained from reference TRBV5-1 and TRBJ1-4, is as follows: KAGVTQTPRYLIKTRGQQVTLSCSPISGHRSVSWYQQTPGQGLQFLFEYFSETQRNKGNFPGRFSGRQFSNSRSEMNVSTLELGDSALYLCASSLVEGAGEKLFFGSGTQLSVL.